This T cell receptor beta chain comes out of a study of regulatory T cells in long-lasting Graves disease. Arm-PCR of CDR3 regions with iRepertoire HTBI primers generated TCR beta libraries. TCRdb re-called the multiplex PCR reads with MiXCR, one entry per CDR3 protein. The sample holds 580,000 or so distinct CDR3 sequences, 16% seen once. This clonotype turned up a few times. Time point reported: newly diagnosed GD, antithyroid drugs for less than 3 months. TCR sequences were obtained from RNA taken from PBMCs. Germline CDR1 and CDR2: MNHNS and SASEGT. V shed 5 bases and J 0 bases; nucleotides not matched to a gene: 7. The CDR3 consists of 18 residues. The same data also went into a second study, on T cells in Graves' hyperthyroidism and ophthalmopathy.

The J gene is TRBJ2-6, the V gene TRBV6-1; 10 nucleotides agree with TRBD1. The clonotype was recovered from a man younger than 35 with Graves disease. The source material was peripheral blood mononuclear cells (PBMCs), sampled at new diagnosis, from a patient treated with antithyroid drugs. For the CDR3, the DNA is TGTGCCAGCAGTAGGGACAGGGGATCCCTCTCTGGGGCCAACGTCCTGACTTTC. Translating it yields CASSRDRGSLSGANVLTF.